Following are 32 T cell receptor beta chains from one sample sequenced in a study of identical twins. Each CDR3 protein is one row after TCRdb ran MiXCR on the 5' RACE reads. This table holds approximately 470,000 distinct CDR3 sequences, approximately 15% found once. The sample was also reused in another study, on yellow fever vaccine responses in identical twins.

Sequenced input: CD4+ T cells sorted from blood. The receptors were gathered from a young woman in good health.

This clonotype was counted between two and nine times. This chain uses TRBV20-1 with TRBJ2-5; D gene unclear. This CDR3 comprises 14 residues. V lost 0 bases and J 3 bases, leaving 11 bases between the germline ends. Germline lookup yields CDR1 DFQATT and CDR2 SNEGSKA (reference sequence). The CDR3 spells CSARDPLIEETQYF. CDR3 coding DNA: TGCAGTGCTAGAGACCCATTGATCGAAGAGACCCAGTACTTC.

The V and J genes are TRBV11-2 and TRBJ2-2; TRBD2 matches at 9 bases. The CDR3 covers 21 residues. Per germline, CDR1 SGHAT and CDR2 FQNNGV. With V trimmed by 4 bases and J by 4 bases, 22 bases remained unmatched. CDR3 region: CASSWPVRRAGGTSSTGELFF. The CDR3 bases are TGTGCCAGCAGCTGGCCTGTGCGCAGGGCGGGCGGGACTAGCAGCACCGGGGAGCTGTTTTTT.

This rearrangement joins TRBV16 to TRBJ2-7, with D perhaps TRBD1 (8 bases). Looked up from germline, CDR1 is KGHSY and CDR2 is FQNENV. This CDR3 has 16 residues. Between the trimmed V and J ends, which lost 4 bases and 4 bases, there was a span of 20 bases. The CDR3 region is CASSPDGQGGRYEQYF. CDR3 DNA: TGTGCCAGCAGCCCCGACGGACAGGGAGGGAGGTACGAGCAGTACTTC.

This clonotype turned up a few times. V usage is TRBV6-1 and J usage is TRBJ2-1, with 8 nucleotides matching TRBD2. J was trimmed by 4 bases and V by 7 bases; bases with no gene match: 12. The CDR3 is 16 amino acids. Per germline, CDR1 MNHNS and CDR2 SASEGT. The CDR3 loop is CASTGTRAGGYNEQFF. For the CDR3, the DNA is TGTGCCAGCACTGGTACCCGGGCGGGGGGTTACAATGAGCAGTTCTTC.

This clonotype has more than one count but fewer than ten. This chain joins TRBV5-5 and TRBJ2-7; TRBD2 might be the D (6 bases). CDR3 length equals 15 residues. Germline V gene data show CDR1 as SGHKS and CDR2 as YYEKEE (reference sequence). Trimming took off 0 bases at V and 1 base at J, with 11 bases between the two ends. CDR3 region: CASSLVGGPSYEQYF. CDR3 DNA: TGTGCCAGCAGCTTGGTGGGGGGACCATCCTACGAGCAGTACTTC. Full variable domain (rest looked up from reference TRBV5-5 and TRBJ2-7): DAGVTQSPTHLIKTRGQQVTLRCSPISGHKSVSWYQQVLGQGPQFIFQYYEKEERGRGNFPDRFSARQFPNYSSELNVNALLLGDSALYLCASSLVGGPSYEQYFGPGTRLTVT.

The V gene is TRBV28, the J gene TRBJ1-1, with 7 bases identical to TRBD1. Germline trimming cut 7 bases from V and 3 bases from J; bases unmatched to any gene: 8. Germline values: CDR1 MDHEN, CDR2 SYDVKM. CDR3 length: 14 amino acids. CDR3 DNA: TGTGCCAGCATTCCCATAGGGGGCTACACTGAAGCTTTCTTT. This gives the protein CASIPIGGYTEAFF.

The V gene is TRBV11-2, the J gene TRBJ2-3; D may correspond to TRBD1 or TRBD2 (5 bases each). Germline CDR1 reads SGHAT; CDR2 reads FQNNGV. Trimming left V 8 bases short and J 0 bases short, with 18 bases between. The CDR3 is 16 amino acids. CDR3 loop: CASARGGRTSTDTQYF. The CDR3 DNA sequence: TGTGCCAGCGCGAGGGGTGGCAGAACTAGCACAGATACGCAGTATTTT. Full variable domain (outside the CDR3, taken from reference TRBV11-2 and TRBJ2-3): EAGVAQSPRYKIIEKRQSVAFWCNPISGHATLYWYQQILGQGPKLLIQFQNNGVVDDSQLPKDRFSAERLKGVDSTLKIQPAKLEDSAVYLCASARGGRTSTDTQYFGPGTRLTVL.

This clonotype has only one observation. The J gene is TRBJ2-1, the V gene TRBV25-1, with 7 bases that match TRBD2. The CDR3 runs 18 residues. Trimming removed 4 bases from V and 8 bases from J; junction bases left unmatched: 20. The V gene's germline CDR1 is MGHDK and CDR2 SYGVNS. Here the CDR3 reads CASSVFLRWEGRSHEQFF. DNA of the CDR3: TGTGCCAGCAGTGTATTCCTTAGGTGGGAGGGCCGATCCCATGAGCAGTTCTTC.

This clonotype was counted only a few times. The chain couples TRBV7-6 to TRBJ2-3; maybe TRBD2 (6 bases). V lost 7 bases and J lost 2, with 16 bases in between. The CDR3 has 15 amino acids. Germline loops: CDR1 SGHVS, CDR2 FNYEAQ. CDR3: CASTSGTLNTDTQYF. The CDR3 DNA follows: TGTGCCAGCACCTCCGGGACTTTAAACACAGATACGCAGTATTTT.

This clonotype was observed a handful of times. In DNA, the CDR3 is TGTGCCAGCAGTGACGGGACGAACAAAAACATTCAGTACTTC. Protein product: CASSDGTNKNIQYF. J is TRBJ2-4 and V is TRBV6-4; D may be TRBD1 or TRBD2 (5 bases each). Germline V gives CDR1 MRHNA, CDR2 SNTAGT. CDR3 length: 14 residues. Trimming removed 2 bases at V and 3 bases at J, with 8 bases between.

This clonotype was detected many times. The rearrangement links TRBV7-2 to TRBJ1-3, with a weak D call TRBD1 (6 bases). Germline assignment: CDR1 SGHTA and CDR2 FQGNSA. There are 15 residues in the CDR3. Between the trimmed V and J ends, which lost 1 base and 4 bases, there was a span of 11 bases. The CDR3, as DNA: TGTGCCAGCAGCTTAGGGTGGGGGCTCGGAAACACCATATATTTT. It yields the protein CASSLGWGLGNTIYF.

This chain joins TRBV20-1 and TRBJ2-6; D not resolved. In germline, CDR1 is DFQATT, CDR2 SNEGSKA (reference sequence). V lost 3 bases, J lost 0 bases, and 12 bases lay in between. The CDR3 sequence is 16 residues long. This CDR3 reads CSARRTFSSGANVLTF. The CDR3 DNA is TGCAGTGCTAGGAGGACCTTTAGCTCTGGGGCCAACGTCCTGACTTTC.

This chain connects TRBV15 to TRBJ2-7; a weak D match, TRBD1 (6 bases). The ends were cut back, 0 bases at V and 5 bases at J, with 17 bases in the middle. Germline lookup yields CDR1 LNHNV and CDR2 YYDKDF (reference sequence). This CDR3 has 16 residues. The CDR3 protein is CATSRELRGRHHEQYF. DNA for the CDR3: TGTGCCACCAGCAGAGAACTCAGGGGACGCCACCACGAGCAGTACTTC.

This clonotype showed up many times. The CDR3 DNA reads as TGTGCCAGCAGTTTGGTATCAAGCTATGGCTACACCTTC. It is translated as CASSLVSSYGYTF. V and J are TRBV12-3 or TRBV12-4 and TRBJ1-2; D is unresolved. The CDR3 extends over 13 amino acids. V dropped 3 bases and J dropped 4 bases, with 9 bases sitting between them.

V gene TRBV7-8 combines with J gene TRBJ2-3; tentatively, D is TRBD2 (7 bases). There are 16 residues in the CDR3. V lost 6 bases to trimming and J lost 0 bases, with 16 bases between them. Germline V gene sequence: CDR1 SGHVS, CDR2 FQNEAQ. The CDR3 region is CASRYRRGLSTDTQYF. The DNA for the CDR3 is TGTGCCAGCAGATATCGGCGGGGGCTTAGCACAGATACGCAGTATTTT.

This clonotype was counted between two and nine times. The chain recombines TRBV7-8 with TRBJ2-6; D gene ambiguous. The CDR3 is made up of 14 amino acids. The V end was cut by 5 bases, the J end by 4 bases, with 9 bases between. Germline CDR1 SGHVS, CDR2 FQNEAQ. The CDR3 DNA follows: TGTGCCAGCAGCGGGGTCTACGGGGCCAACGTCCTGACTTTC. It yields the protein CASSGVYGANVLTF.

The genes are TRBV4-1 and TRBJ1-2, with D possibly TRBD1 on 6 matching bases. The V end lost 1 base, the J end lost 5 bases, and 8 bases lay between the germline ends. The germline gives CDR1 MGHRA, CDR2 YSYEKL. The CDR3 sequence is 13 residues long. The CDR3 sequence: CASSQVRGYGYTF. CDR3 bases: TGCGCCAGCAGCCAAGTTAGGGGGTATGGCTACACCTTC.

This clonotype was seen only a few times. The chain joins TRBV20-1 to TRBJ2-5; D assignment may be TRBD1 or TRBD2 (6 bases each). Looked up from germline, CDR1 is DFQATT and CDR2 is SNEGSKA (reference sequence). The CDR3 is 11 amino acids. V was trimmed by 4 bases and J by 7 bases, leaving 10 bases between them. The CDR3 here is CSANEGGTQYF. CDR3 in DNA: TGCAGTGCTAATGAGGGGGGGACCCAGTACTTC.

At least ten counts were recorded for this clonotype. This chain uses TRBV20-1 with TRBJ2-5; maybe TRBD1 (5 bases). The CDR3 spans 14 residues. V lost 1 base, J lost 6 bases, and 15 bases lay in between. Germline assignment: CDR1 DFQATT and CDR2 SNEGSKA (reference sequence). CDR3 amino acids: CSARVAGNVKTQYF. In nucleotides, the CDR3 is TGCAGTGCTAGAGTGGCAGGGAATGTGAAGACCCAGTACTTC.

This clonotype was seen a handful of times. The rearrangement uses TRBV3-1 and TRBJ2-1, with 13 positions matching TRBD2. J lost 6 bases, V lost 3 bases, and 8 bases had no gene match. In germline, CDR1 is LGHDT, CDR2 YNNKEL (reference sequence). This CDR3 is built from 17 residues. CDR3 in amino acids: CASSHEQGLAGINEQFF. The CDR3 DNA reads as TGTGCCAGCAGCCATGAACAGGGACTAGCGGGAATCAATGAGCAGTTCTTC.

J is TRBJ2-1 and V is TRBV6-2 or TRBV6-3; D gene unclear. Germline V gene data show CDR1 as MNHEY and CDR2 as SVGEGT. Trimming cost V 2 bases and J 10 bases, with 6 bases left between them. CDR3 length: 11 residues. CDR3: CASSYLLEQFF. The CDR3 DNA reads TGTGCCAGCAGTTACCTGTTGGAGCAGTTCTTC.

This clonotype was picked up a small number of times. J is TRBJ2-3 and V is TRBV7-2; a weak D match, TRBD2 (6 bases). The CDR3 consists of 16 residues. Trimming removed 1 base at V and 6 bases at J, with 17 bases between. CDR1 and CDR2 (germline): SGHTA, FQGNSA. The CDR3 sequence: CASSLGSGGILDTQYF. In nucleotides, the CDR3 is TGTGCCAGCAGCTTAGGGAGCGGCGGGATTTTGGATACGCAGTATTTT.

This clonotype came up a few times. CDR3 nucleotide sequence: TGTGCCAGCAGCCAGGCTAACAGGGGATCCTATAATTCACCCCTCCACTTT. Its protein product is CASSQANRGSYNSPLHF. The chain recombines TRBV4-2 with TRBJ1-6; 7 nucleotides line up with TRBD1. The V gene end was trimmed by 3 bases and the J gene end by 1 base; junction bases not matched to a gene: 6. CDR3 length: 17 amino acids. Germline-derived CDR1 and CDR2 are LGHNA and YNFKEQ.

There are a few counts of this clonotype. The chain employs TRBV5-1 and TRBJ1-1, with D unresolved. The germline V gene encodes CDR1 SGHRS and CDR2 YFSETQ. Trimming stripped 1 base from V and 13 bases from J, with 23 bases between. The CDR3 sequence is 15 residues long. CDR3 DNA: TGCGCCAGCAGCTTGAGATCTTCGGGTGAGGGAAGCGTTTTCTTT. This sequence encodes CASSLRSSGEGSVFF. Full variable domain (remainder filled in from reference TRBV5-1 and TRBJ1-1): KAGVTQTPRYLIKTRGQQVTLSCSPISGHRSVSWYQQTPGQGLQFLFEYFSETQRNKGNFPGRFSGRQFSNSRSEMNVSTLELGDSALYLCASSLRSSGEGSVFFGQGTRLTVV.

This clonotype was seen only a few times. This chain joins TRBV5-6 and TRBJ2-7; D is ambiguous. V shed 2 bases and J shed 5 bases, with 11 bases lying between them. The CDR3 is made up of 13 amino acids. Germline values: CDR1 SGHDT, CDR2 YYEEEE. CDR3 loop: CASSLPPGDEQYF. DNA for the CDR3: TGTGCCAGCAGCTTACCCCCTGGCGACGAGCAGTACTTC.

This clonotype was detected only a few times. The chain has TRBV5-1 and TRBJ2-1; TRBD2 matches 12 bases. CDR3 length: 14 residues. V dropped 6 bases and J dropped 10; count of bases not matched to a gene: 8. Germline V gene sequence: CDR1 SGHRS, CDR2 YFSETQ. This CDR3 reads CASTLAGGLREQFF. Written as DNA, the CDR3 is TGCGCCAGCACGCTAGCGGGAGGGCTCAGGGAGCAGTTCTTC.

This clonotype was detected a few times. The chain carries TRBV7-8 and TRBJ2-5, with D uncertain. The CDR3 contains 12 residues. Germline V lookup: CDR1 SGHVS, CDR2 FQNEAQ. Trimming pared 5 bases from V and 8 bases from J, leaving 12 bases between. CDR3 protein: CASSTSSRTQYF. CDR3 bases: TGTGCCAGCAGCACAAGTAGTAGAACCCAGTACTTC.

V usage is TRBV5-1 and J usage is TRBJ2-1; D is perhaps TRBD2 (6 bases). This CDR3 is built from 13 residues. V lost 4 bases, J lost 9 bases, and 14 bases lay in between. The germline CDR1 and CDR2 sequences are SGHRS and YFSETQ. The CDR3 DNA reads TGCGCCAGCAGCCCGGATGGAGGGCCTGAGCAGTTCTTC. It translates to CASSPDGGPEQFF.

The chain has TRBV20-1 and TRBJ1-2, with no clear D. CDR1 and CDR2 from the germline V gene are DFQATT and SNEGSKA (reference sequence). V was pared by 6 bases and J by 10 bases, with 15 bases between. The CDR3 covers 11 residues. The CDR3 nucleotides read TGCAGTGCATCCCCTCTGGAGTACTACACCTTC. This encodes CSASPLEYYTF.

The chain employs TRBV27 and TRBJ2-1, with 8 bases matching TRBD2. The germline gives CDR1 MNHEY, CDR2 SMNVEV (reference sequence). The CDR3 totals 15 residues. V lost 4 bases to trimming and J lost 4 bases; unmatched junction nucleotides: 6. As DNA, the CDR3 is TGTGCCAGCAGTTCGGGCCAGCGGGGGTACAATGAGCAGTTCTTC. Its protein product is CASSSGQRGYNEQFF.

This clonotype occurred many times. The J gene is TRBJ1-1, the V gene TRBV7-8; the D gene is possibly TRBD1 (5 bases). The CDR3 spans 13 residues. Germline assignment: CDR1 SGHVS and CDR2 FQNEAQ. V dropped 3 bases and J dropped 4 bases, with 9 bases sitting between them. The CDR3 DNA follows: TGTGCCAGCAGCTTGGGGGGTCTCACTGAAGCTTTCTTT. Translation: CASSLGGLTEAFF. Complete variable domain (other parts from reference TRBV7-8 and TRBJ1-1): GAGVSQSPRYKVAKRGQDVALRCDPISGHVSLFWYQQALGQGPEFLTYFQNEAQLDKSGLPSDRFFAERPEGSVSTLKIQRTQQEDSAVYLCASSLGGLTEAFFGQGTRLTVV.

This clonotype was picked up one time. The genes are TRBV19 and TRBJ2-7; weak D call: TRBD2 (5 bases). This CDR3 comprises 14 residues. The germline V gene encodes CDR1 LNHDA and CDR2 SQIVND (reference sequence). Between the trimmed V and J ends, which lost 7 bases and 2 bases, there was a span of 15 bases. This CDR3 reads CASKATRATYEQYF. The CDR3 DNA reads TGTGCCAGTAAAGCCACGCGGGCAACCTACGAGCAGTACTTC.